The 21 T cell receptor beta chains below come from one sample, sequenced in a study of PD-1 blockade in classical Hodgkin lymphoma. The method was immunoSEQ multiplex PCR; TCRdb's version includes in-frame clones alone and lacks a portion of them. This table has about 90,000 clones, approximately 83% appearing once. Time point defined: cycle 4 day 1 (C4D1), after five to seven weeks of nivolumab. Following autologous stem cell transplantation, relapse occurred in every patient, and exposure to brentuximab vedotin varied. The sequences come from peripheral blood mononuclear cells (PBMCs), collected before the fourth cycle of nivolumab. These receptors were obtained from a human donor with classical Hodgkin lymphoma.

The chain recombines TRBV15 with TRBJ1-4; D is possibly TRBD1 (5 bases). Between the trimmed V and J ends, which lost 1 base and 7 bases, there was a span of 19 bases. The CDR3 contains 17 residues. Per germline, CDR1 LNHNV and CDR2 YYDKDF (reference sequence). CDR3 protein: CATSRVVGAGYSEKLFF. The CDR3 nucleotides are TGTGCCACCAGCAGAGTGGTAGGGGCAGGGTATAGTGAAAAACTGTTTTTT. The full variable domain, its missing parts supplied by reference TRBV15 and TRBJ1-4, is DAMVIQNPRYQVTQFGKPVTLSCSQTLNHNVMYWYQQKSSQAPKLLFHYYDKDFNNEADTPDNFQSRRPNTSFCFLDIRSPGLGDTAMYLCATSRVVGAGYSEKLFFGSGTQLSVL.

V usage is TRBV7-3 and J usage is TRBJ2-1; D not certain. The CDR3 is 15 residues long. From germline, CDR1 is SGHTA and CDR2 FQGTGA. Trimming removed 3 bases at V and 3 bases at J, with 12 bases between. The CDR3 reads CASSLRIGGYNEQFF. The DNA for the CDR3 is TGTGCCAGCAGCTTGCGGATTGGCGGCTACAATGAGCAGTTCTTC.

This chain links TRBV15 with TRBJ2-5; 13 nucleotides match TRBD2. Germline V gene lookup returns CDR1 LNHNV and CDR2 YYDKDF (reference sequence). V shed 4 bases, J shed 4 bases, and the junction held 6 bases outside the gene matches. This CDR3 is built from 16 residues. DNA of the CDR3: TGTGCCACCAGCAACGGACTAGCGGGAGTTCGAGAGACCCAGTACTTC. Its protein product is CATSNGLAGVRETQYF.

This clone appeared a few times. The chain recombines TRBV15 with TRBJ1-2, with D uncertain. CDR3 length: 13 amino acids. CDR1 and CDR2 from the germline V gene are LNHNV and YYDKDF (reference sequence). Between the trimmed V and J ends, which lost 4 bases and 3 bases, there was a span of 9 bases. The CDR3 is CATSKPTDYGYTF. The CDR3 nucleotides are TGTGCCACCAGCAAACCGACGGACTATGGCTACACCTTC.

The chain recombines TRBV10-3 with TRBJ2-7, with a weak D call TRBD1 (6 bases). Germline V gives CDR1 ENHRY, CDR2 SYGVKD. This CDR3 has 15 residues. V was trimmed by 3 bases and J by 2 bases, leaving 14 bases between them. The DNA for the CDR3 is TGTGCCATCAGTGACCCCCTGGACAGAGCCTACGAGCAGTACTTC. Protein product: CAISDPLDRAYEQYF.

The chain employs TRBV27 and TRBJ2-1; maybe TRBD2 (5 bases). CDR1 is MNHEY and CDR2 is SMNVEV in the germline V gene (reference sequence). Trimming stripped 5 bases from V and 9 bases from J, with 26 bases between. The CDR3 contains 17 residues. The CDR3 DNA reads TGTGCCAGCAGTCATCACCCTGTCCAGGCTAGCAGCGGTGAGCAGTTCTTC. It yields the protein CASSHHPVQASSGEQFF.

The genes are TRBV29-1 and TRBJ1-2, with no clear D. The germline V gene encodes CDR1 SQVTM and CDR2 ANQGSEA. Trimming removed 5 bases from V and 6 bases from J, with 7 bases in between. The CDR3 contains 10 residues. CDR3 sequence reads: CSVFEDGYTF. The CDR3 DNA sequence: TGCAGCGTTTTCGAGGATGGCTACACCTTC.

V usage is TRBV7-6 and J usage is TRBJ2-7; D is perhaps TRBD1 or TRBD2 (5 bases each). Per the germline V gene, CDR1 is SGHVS and CDR2 is FNYEAQ. V was clipped by 5 bases and J by 6 bases, with 17 bases between them. The CDR3 has 14 amino acids. Here the CDR3 reads CASSIRLGEVEQYF. The CDR3 coding sequence is TGTGCCAGCAGCATTAGACTGGGGGAAGTCGAGCAGTACTTC.

The chain couples TRBV9 to TRBJ1-4; tentatively, D is TRBD1 (5 bases). There are 15 residues in the CDR3. In germline, CDR1 is SGDLS, CDR2 YYNGEE. Trimming took off 2 bases at V and 4 bases at J, with 12 bases between the two ends. The CDR3 DNA reads TGTGCCAGCAGCGTCCAGGGTCATTATAATGAAAAACTGTTTTTT. This sequence encodes CASSVQGHYNEKLFF.

The chain carries TRBV7-2 and TRBJ2-1; D may match TRBD1 or TRBD2 (5 bases each). Per the germline V gene, CDR1 is SGHTA and CDR2 is FQGNSA. The germline V and J ends were trimmed by 0 bases and 3 bases, with 9 bases remaining between them. The CDR3 is 15 residues long. The CDR3 loop is CASSLAGPSYNEQFF. CDR3 bases: TGTGCCAGCAGCTTAGCGGGACCCAGCTACAATGAGCAGTTCTTC.

The chain has TRBV19 and TRBJ2-7; TRBD2 matches 10 bases. V dropped 6 bases and J dropped 4; count of bases not matched to a gene: 3. Germline loops: CDR1 LNHDA, CDR2 SQIVND (reference sequence). This CDR3 is built from 13 residues. This CDR3 reads CASRVTSGYEQYF. In nucleotides, the CDR3 is TGTGCCAGTAGAGTGACTAGCGGGTACGAGCAGTACTTC.

This chain connects TRBV27 to TRBJ2-5; 10 nucleotides match TRBD2. J was trimmed by 1 base and V by 5 bases; bases with no gene match: 10. From germline, CDR1 is MNHEY and CDR2 SMNVEV (reference sequence). CDR3 size: 17 residues. The DNA of the CDR3 is TGTGCCAGCAGTCTAATTAGGACTAGCGGCCTCCAAGAGACCCAGTACTTC. Amino acids: CASSLIRTSGLQETQYF.

The chain recombines TRBV23-1 with TRBJ2-1; the D gene is possibly TRBD2 (5 bases). TRBV23-1 is marked as an open reading frame, function uncertain. The CDR3 is 16 amino acids. The V and J ends lost 7 bases and 8 bases respectively, with 24 bases between them. The chain's CDR3 is CASNHEGSRSEDEQFF. CDR3 nucleotides: TGCGCCAGCAATCATGAGGGTAGCAGGAGTGAGGATGAGCAGTTCTTC.

In this sample, this clone turned up once. The CDR3 spells CASSLARLRGRDQPQHF. The CDR3 DNA follows: TGTGCCAGCAGCTTAGCGCGTCTGAGGGGGCGAGATCAGCCCCAGCATTTT. V usage is TRBV7-8 and J usage is TRBJ1-5; the match to TRBD1 covers 7 bases. CDR1 and CDR2 (germline): SGHVS, FQNEAQ. This CDR3 region has 17 residues. Trimming removed 0 bases from V and 5 bases from J; junction bases left unmatched: 10.

This chain connects TRBV27 to TRBJ1-2, with D perhaps TRBD1 (5 bases). The CDR3 is 15 amino acids. V lost 7 bases, J lost 4 bases, and 19 bases lay in between. CDR1 and CDR2 from the germline V gene are MNHEY and SMNVEV (reference sequence). The CDR3 protein is CASTPTRDPAYGYTF. CDR3 coding DNA: TGTGCCAGCACCCCAACCAGGGATCCCGCCTATGGCTACACCTTC.

This sequence joins TRBV6-5 and TRBJ2-1, with unresolved D. There are 13 residues in the CDR3. V lost 7 bases, J lost 7 bases, and 14 bases lay in between. Germline V gene lookup returns CDR1 MNHEY and CDR2 SVGAGI. CDR3 amino acids: CASTTPVGNEQFF. Written as DNA, the CDR3 is TGTGCCAGCACTACCCCGGTGGGGAATGAGCAGTTCTTC.

The chain employs TRBV10-3 and TRBJ1-2, with D tentatively TRBD1 (6 bases). CDR3 length equals 15 residues. Germline values: CDR1 ENHRY, CDR2 SYGVKD. Trimming took off 3 bases at V and 4 bases at J, with 15 bases between the two ends. Here the CDR3 DNA reads TGTGCCATCAGTGACCCCGGACAGACCTTCTATGGCTACACCTTC. The encoded protein is CAISDPGQTFYGYTF.

The chain employs TRBV2 and TRBJ1-5, with a weak D call TRBD1 (6 bases). The V end was cut by 3 bases, the J end by 4 bases, with 10 bases between. In germline, CDR1 is SNHLY, CDR2 FYNNEI. This CDR3 is built from 14 residues. Here the CDR3 reads CASSEGAGNQPQHF. CDR3 bases: TGTGCCAGCAGTGAGGGGGCGGGGAATCAGCCCCAGCATTTT.

The chain combines TRBV2 with TRBJ2-2, with D tentatively TRBD1 (5 bases). This CDR3 spans 13 amino acids. Trimming pared 3 bases from V and 8 bases from J, leaving 10 bases between. Germline CDR1 and CDR2: SNHLY and FYNNEI. The CDR3 sequence: CASSEQGSGELFF. As DNA, the CDR3 is TGTGCCAGCAGTGAGCAGGGTTCAGGGGAGCTGTTTTTT.

The J gene is TRBJ2-5, the V gene TRBV9, with D tentatively TRBD1 (7 bases). Germline assignment: CDR1 SGDLS and CDR2 YYNGEE. This CDR3 is 15 amino acids long. Trimming pared 0 bases from V and 4 bases from J, leaving 13 bases between. The CDR3 reads CASSVGPQGGETQYF. CDR3 bases: TGTGCCAGCAGCGTAGGTCCGCAGGGGGGAGAGACCCAGTACTTC.

J is TRBJ2-2 and V is TRBV5-4, with D possibly matching TRBD2 (6 bases). The CDR3 loop spans 15 amino acids. Between the trimmed V and J ends, which lost 7 bases and 5 bases, there was a span of 18 bases. Germline CDR1 is SGHNT and CDR2 is YYREEE (reference sequence). This chain's CDR3 is CASSSLSGRTGELFF. The CDR3 DNA reads as TGTGCCAGCTCCTCCCTGAGCGGGCGGACCGGGGAGCTGTTTTTT.